This TCR beta chain appears in the sequencing data of a study of T cell responses to AZD1222 COVID-19 vaccine. Study background: Pooling was applied to second doses at about 4 or about 12 weeks. Findings of the study overall: The donors showed a predominance of white British ancestry and of females, with possible underestimation of clonal diversity. Spike-spanning, vaccine-associated CD4 TCRs were dominant at 160-218 and 743-854.

This table comes from immunoSEQ multiplex PCR, and its TCRdb copy is limited to in-frame clones, with some not included. The sample shows 200,000 to 300,000 clones, over 85% of them seen only once. CDR3 size: 11 residues. The V gene lost 3 bases and the J gene lost 7 bases, with 6 bases spanning the gap. CDR1 is SQVTM, CDR2 ANQGSEA, per germline. To note about this clone: Antigen specificity is unknown.

The sequence derives from an adult in good health. Sequencing was performed on peripheral blood, taken on day 0 of AZD1222 vaccination. The chain is built from TRBV29-1 and TRBJ2-2; no firm D call. CDR3 in DNA: TGCAGCGTTGACACTGGCGGGGAGCTGTTTTTT. Amino acid sequence: CSVDTGGELFF.